The text below deals with one T cell receptor (beta chain). The V segment lost 3 bases and the J segment 1 base; nucleotides outside the gene matches: 13. Germline loops: CDR1 SGHNT, CDR2 YYREEE (reference sequence). The CDR3 is 19 residues long. Per the authors' pipeline: Estimated nucleated cell counts came from reference gene primer amplification. Clones were sequenced by immunoSEQ multiplex PCR, and TCRdb holds only the in-frame ones, with some missing. V and J calls and clone size are those listed in that table; D and trimming were worked out from the DNA. The table has about 250,000 clones, 88% seen once; the top ten hold 0.7% to 0.85%. This sample is part of a study of blood T cell repertoires in COVID-19.

The gene calls are TRBV5-4 and TRBJ2-2, with 9 bases identical to TRBD2. The sequence was collected from a woman in her 30s with acute or convalescent COVID-19. Sample: peripheral blood. The DNA for the CDR3 is TGTGCCAGCAGCTCCCCCGGGAGGCTAGCGGGGCTGAACACCGGGGAGCTGTTTTTT. This gives the protein CASSSPGRLAGLNTGELFF.